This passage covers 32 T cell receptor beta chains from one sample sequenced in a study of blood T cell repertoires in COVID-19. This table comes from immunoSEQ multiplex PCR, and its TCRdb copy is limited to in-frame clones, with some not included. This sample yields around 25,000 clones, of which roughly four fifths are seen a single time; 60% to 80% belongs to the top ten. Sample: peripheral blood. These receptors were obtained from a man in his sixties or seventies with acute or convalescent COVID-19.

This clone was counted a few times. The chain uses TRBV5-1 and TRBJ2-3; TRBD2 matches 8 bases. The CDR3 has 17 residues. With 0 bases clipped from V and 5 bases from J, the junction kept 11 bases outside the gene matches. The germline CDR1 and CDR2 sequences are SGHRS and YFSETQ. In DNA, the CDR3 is TGCGCCAGCAGCTTGGGCTTCCCGGGAGGGCCCTTAGATACGCAGTATTTT. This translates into CASSLGFPGGPLDTQYF.

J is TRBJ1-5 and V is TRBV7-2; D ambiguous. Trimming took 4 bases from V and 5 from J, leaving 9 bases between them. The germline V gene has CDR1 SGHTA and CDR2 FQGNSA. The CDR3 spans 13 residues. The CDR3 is CASSYDGDQPQHF. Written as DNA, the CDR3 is TGTGCCAGCAGCTATGACGGGGATCAGCCCCAGCATTTT.

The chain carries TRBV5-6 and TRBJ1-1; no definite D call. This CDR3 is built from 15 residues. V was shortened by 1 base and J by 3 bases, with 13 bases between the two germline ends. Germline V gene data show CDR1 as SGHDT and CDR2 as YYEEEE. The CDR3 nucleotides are TGTGCCAGCAGCTTGTACCAGGTAATGTACACTGAAGCTTTCTTT. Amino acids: CASSLYQVMYTEAFF.

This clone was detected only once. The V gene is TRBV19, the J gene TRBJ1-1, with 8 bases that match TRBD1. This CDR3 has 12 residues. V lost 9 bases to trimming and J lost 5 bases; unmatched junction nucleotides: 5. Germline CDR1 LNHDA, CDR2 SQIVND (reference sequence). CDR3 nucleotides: TGTGCCAGGATGACAGGGGAGACTGAAGCTTTCTTT. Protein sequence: CARMTGETEAFF.

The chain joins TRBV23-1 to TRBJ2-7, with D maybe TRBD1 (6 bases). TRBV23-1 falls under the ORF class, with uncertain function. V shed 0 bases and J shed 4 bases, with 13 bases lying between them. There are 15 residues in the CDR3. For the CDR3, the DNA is TGCGCCAGCAGTCAATCGAACAGGGTAAGTTACGAGCAGTACTTC. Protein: CASSQSNRVSYEQYF.

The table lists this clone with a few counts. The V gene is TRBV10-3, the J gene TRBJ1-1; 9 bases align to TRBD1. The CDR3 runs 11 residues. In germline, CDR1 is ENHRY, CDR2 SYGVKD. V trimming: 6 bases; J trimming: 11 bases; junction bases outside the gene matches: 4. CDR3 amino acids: CAIRGTGNAFF. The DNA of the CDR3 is TGTGCCATCAGGGGGACAGGGAACGCTTTCTTT.

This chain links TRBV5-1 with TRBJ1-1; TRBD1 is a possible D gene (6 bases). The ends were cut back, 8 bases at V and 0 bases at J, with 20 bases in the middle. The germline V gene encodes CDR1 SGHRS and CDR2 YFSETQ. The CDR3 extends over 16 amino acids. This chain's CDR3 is CARSARGPDMNTEAFF. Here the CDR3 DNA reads TGCGCCAGATCTGCCAGGGGACCGGACATGAACACTGAAGCTTTCTTT.

CDR3 bases: TGTGCCAGCAGCGTAGGACTCTCCTACAATGAGCAGTTCTTC. Amino acids: CASSVGLSYNEQFF. This chain uses TRBV9 with TRBJ2-1; D gene ambiguous. V lost 0 bases to trimming and J lost 0 bases, with 4 bases between them. Germline CDR1 SGDLS, CDR2 YYNGEE. The CDR3 covers 14 residues.

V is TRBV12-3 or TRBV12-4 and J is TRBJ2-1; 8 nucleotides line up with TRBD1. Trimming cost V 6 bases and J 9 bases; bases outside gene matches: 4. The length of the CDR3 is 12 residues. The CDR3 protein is CASSPDRGEQFF. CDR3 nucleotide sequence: TGTGCCAGCAGCCCCGACAGGGGTGAGCAGTTCTTC.

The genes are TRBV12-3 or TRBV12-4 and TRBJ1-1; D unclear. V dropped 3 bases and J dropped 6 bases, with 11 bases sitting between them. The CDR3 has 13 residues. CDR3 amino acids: CASSFAVKAEAFF. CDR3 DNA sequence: TGTGCCAGCAGTTTTGCGGTGAAGGCTGAAGCTTTCTTT.

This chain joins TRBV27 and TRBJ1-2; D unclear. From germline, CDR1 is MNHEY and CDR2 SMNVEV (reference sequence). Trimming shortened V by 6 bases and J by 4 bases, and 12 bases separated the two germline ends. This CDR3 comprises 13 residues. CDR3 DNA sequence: TGTGCCAGCAGCAAGACTGGAGGCTATGGCTACACCTTC. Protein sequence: CASSKTGGYGYTF.

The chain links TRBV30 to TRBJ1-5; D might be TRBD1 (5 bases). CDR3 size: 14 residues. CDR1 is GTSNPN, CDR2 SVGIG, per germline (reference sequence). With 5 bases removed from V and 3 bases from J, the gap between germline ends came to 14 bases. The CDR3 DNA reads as TGTGCCTGGTCGACAGAATCCCTCAATCAGCCCCAGCATTTT. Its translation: CAWSTESLNQPQHF.

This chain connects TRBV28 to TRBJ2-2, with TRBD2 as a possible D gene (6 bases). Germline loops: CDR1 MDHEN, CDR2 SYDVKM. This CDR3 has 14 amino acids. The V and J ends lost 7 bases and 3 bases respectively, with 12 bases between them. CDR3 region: CASIVAGYTGELFF. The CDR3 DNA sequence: TGTGCCAGCATCGTTGCGGGGTACACCGGGGAGCTGTTTTTT.

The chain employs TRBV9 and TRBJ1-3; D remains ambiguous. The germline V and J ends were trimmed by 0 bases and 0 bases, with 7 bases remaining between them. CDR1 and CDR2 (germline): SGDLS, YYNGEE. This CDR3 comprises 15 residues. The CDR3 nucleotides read TGTGCCAGCAGCGTAGGCGCAACCTCTGGAAACACCATATATTTT. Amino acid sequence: CASSVGATSGNTIYF. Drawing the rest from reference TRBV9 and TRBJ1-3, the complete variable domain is DSGVTQTPKHLITATGQRVTLRCSPRSGDLSVYWYQQSLDQGLQFLIQYYNGEERAKGNILERFSAQQFPDLHSELNLSSLELGDSALYFCASSVGATSGNTIYFGEGSWLTVV.

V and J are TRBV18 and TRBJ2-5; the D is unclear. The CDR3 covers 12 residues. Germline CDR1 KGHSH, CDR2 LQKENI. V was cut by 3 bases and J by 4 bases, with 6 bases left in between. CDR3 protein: CASSPVVETQYF. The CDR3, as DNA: TGTGCCAGCTCACCGGTAGTAGAGACCCAGTACTTC. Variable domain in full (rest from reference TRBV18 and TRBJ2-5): NAGVMQNPRHLVRRRGQEARLRCSPMKGHSHVYWYRQLPEEGLKFMVYLQKENIIDESGMPKERFSAEFPKEGPSILRIQQVVRGDSAAYFCASSPVVETQYFGPGTRLLVL.

CDR3: CASKMAGGYGYTF. The DNA for the CDR3 is TGTGCCAGCAAAATGGCAGGGGGCTACGGCTACACCTTC. The V call is TRBV6-5, the J call TRBJ1-2; 8 positions agree with TRBD1. V shed 7 bases and J 8 bases; nucleotides not matched to a gene: 9. The CDR3 sequence is 13 residues long. Germline V gene data show CDR1 as MNHEY and CDR2 as SVGAGI.

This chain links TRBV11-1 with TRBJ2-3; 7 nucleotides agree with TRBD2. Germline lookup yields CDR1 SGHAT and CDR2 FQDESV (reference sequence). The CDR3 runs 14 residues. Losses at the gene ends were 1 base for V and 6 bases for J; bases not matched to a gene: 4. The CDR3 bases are TGTGCCAGCAGCTTAGGGACTAGGGCCGATACGCAGTATTTT. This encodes CASSLGTRADTQYF.

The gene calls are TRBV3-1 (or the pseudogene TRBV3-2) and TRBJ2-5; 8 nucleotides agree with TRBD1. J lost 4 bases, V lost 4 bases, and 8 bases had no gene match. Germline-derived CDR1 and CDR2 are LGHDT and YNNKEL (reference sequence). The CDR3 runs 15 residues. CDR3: CASSRRDRRRETQYF. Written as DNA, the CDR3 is TGTGCCAGCAGCCGGAGGGACAGGAGGCGAGAGACCCAGTACTTC.

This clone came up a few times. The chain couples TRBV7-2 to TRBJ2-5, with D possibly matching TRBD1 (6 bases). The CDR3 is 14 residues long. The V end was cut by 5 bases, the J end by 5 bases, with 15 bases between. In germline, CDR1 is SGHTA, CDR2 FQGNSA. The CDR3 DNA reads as TGTGCCAGCAGCCTACAGGGTGCATTGGAGACCCAGTACTTC. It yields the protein CASSLQGALETQYF.

CDR3: CASSLRLAGVGSDTQYF. The CDR3 bases are TGTGCCAGCAGCCTCCGACTAGCGGGAGTGGGATCAGATACGCAGTATTTT. The chain joins TRBV11-3 to TRBJ2-3, with 12 bases fitting TRBD2. CDR3 length: 17 residues. Germline CDR1 SGHNT, CDR2 YENEEA. Trimming removed 5 bases from V and 4 bases from J; junction bases left unmatched: 10. Full variable domain (missing parts from reference TRBV11-3 and TRBJ2-3): EAGVVQSPRYKIIEKKQPVAFWCNPISGHNTLYWYLQNLGQGPELLIRYENEEAVDDSQLPKDRFSAERLKGVDSTLKIQPAELGDSAVYLCASSLRLAGVGSDTQYFGPGTRLTVL.

In DNA form, the CDR3 reads TGTGCCAGCAGCTTATCGACAGGATCCTACGAGCAGTACTTC. Its translation: CASSLSTGSYEQYF. The V gene is TRBV7-9, the J gene TRBJ2-7; D is possibly TRBD1 (6 bases). Trimming removed 2 bases at V and 1 base at J, with 9 bases between. Looked up from germline, CDR1 is SEHNR and CDR2 is FQNEAQ (reference sequence). The CDR3 loop spans 14 amino acids.

CDR3 nucleotides: TGTGCCAGCAGCCACAGTGGGGGCTCTCAGCCCCAGCATTTT. Encoded protein: CASSHSGGSQPQHF. V usage is TRBV7-9 and J usage is TRBJ1-5; a weak D match, TRBD1 (6 bases). The germline V gene has CDR1 SEHNR and CDR2 FQNEAQ (reference sequence). Trimming removed 5 bases from V and 6 bases from J, with 14 bases in between. This CDR3 region has 14 residues.

CDR3 DNA sequence: TGTGCCAGCAGCTCAAGCGGGACAAATGTTTACGAGCAGTACTTC. As protein: CASSSSGTNVYEQYF. This chain links TRBV7-2 with TRBJ2-7, with D possibly matching TRBD2 (7 bases). V lost 4 bases and J 4 bases, leaving 17 bases between the germline ends. There are 15 residues in the CDR3. Germline loops: CDR1 SGHTA, CDR2 FQGNSA.

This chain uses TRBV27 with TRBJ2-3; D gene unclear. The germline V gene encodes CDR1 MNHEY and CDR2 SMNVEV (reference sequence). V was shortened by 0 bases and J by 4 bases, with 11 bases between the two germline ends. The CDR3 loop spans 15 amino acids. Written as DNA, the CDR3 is TGTGCCAGCAGTTTATCTTCTGCGGCCGCAGATACGCAGTATTTT. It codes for CASSLSSAAADTQYF.

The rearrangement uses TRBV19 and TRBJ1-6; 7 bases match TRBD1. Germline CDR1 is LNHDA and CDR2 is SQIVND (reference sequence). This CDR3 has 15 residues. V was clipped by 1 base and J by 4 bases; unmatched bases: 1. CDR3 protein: CASSIGDSYNSPLHF. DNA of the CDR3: TGTGCCAGTAGTATAGGGGACAGTTATAATTCACCCCTCCACTTT. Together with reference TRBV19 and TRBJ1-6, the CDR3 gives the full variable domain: DGGITQSPKYLFRKEGQNVTLSCEQNLNHDAMYWYRQDPGQGLRLIYYSQIVNDFQKGDIAEGYSVSREKKESFPLTVTSAQKNPTAFYLCASSIGDSYNSPLHFGNGTRLTVT.

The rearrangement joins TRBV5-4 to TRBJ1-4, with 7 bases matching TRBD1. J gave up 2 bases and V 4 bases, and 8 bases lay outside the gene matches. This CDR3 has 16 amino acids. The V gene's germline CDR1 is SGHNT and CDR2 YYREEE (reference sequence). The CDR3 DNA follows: TGTGCCAGCAGCCAACAGGGGCCCGGGACTAATGAAAAACTGTTTTTT. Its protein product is CASSQQGPGTNEKLFF.

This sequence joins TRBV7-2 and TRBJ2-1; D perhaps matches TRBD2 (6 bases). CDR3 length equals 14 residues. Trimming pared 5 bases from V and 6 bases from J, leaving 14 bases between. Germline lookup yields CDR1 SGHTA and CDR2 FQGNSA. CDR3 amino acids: CASSPGEVGNEQFF. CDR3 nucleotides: TGTGCCAGCAGCCCCGGGGAGGTAGGCAATGAGCAGTTCTTC.

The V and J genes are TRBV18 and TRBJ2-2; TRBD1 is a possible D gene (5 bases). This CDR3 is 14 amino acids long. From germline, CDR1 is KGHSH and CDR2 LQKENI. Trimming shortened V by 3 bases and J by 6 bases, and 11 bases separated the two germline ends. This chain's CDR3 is CASSPYEGAGELFF. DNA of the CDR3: TGTGCCAGCTCACCGTACGAAGGGGCCGGGGAGCTGTTTTTT.

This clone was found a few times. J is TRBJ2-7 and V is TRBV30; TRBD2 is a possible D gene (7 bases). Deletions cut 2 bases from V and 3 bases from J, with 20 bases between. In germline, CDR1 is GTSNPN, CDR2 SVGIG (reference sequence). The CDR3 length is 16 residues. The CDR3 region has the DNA TGTGCCTGGAGTCGGGGGCGGGCGGGAGAAGGCTACGAGCAGTACTTC. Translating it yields CAWSRGRAGEGYEQYF.

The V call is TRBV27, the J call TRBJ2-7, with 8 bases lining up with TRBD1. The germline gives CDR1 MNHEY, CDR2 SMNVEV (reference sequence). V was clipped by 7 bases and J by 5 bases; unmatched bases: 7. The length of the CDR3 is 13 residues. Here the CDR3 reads CASTGQGLDEQYF. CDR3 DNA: TGTGCCAGCACCGGACAGGGCTTGGACGAGCAGTACTTC.

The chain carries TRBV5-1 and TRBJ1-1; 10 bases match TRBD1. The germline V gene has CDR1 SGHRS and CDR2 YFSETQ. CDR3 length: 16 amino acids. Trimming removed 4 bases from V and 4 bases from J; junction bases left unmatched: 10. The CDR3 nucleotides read TGCGCCAGCAGCCCGGACAGGGGGGTGTCTGTCACTGAAGCTTTCTTT. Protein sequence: CASSPDRGVSVTEAFF.

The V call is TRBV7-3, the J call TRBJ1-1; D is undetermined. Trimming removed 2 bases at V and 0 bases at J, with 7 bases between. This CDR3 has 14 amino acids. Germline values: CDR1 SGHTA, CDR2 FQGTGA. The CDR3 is CASSLSGLNTEAFF. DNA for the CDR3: TGTGCCAGCAGCTTATCGGGGTTGAACACTGAAGCTTTCTTT. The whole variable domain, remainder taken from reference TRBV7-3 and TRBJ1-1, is GAGVSQTPSNKVTEKGKYVELRCDPISGHTALYWYRQSLGQGPEFLIYFQGTGAADDSGLPNDRFFAVRPEGSVSTLKIQRTERGDSAVYLCASSLSGLNTEAFFGQGTRLTVV.